This is a list of T cell receptor beta chains from one sample in a study of PD-1 blockade in classical Hodgkin lymphoma. Using immunoSEQ multiplex PCR, the repertoire was profiled, and TCRdb retains in-frame clones only, with some absent. The sample holds 100,000 or so clones, over 75% seen once. The sample was peripheral blood mononuclear cells (PBMCs), taken before the fourth cycle of nivolumab. Receptor source: a human donor with classical Hodgkin lymphoma. The CDR3 runs from the conserved cysteine through the conserved F or W. A D gene is named only where the DNA matches it firmly. Clone size is stated in some rows and not others, as once, few, many or a class when expanded.

size	D	V	J	length	CDR3	DNA
-	-	TRBV30	TRBJ2-1	13	CAWSPQAMGEQFF	TGTGCCTGGAGTCCACAAGCCATGGGTGAGCAGTTCTTC
-	TRBD2	TRBV16	TRBJ2-5	13	CASSPQRGETQYF	TGTGCCAGCAGCCCCCAGCGGGGAGAGACCCAGTACTTC
-	-	TRBV7-4	TRBJ1-5	14	CASSPRTGNQPQHF	TGTGCCAGCAGCCCGAGGACGGGTAATCAGCCCCAGCATTTT
-	-	TRBV30	TRBJ1-5	14	CAWSVSGFNQPQHF	TGTGCCTGGAGTGTCTCAGGGTTTAATCAGCCCCAGCATTTT
-	TRBD2	TRBV7-9	TRBJ2-7	15	CASSSGLAGPYEQYF	TGTGCCAGCAGCTCGGGACTAGCGGGCCCTTACGAGCAGTACTTC
-	-	TRBV14	TRBJ2-3	17	CASSHTLTRGRTDTQYF	TGTGCCAGCAGCCACACCCTCACTAGGGGTCGCACAGATACGCAGTATTTT
-	-	TRBV6-5	TRBJ1-5	14	CASSSLRGGQPQHF	TGTGCCAGCAGTTCCCTCCGGGGGGGTCAGCCCCAGCATTTT
few	-	TRBV7-2	TRBJ1-6	14	CASLGGRGDSPLHF	TGTGCCAGCTTGGGGGGCCGTGGAGATTCACCCCTCCACTTT
-	TRBD1	TRBV29-1	TRBJ2-2	14	CSVDPGQGSGELFF	TGCAGCGTTGATCCGGGACAGGGGTCCGGGGAGCTGTTTTTT
-	-	TRBV6-5	TRBJ2-1	15	CASRLSRVGYNEQFF	TGTGCCAGCAGGCTCAGCAGGGTGGGCTACAATGAGCAGTTCTTC
-	TRBD2	TRBV4-3	TRBJ2-1	17	CASSQDPLAGIYNEQFF	TGCGCCAGCAGCCAAGATCCTCTAGCGGGGATTTACAATGAGCAGTTCTTC
-	-	TRBV11-1	TRBJ2-7	14	CASSLDVGAYEQYF	TGTGCCAGCAGCTTAGATGTAGGGGCCTACGAGCAGTACTTC
-	-	TRBV27	TRBJ2-4	19	CASREEGPTHRLAKNIQYF	TGTGCCAGCAGAGAAGAGGGGCCTACCCACCGTTTAGCCAAAAACATTCAGTACTTC
-	-	TRBV27	TRBJ2-7	14	CASRWGFPAYEQYF	TGTGCCAGCAGGTGGGGCTTCCCAGCCTACGAGCAGTACTTC
-	-	TRBV2	TRBJ2-1	13	CASIPVGDLEQFF	TGTGCCAGCATCCCCGTTGGGGATCTTGAGCAGTTCTTC
-	-	TRBV7-9	TRBJ1-5	14	CASSATTGIQPQHF	TGTGCCAGCAGCGCCACCACGGGGATTCAGCCCCAGCATTTT
-	TRBD1	TRBV4-1	TRBJ1-5	13	CASSPGGNQPQHF	TGCGCCAGCAGCCCAGGGGGGAATCAGCCCCAGCATTTT
-	-	TRBV7-2	TRBJ1-2	14	CASSPLPGGYGYTF	TGTGCCAGCAGCCCGCTTCCAGGCGGATATGGCTACACCTTC
few	TRBD1	TRBV18	TRBJ1-1	14	CASSPAGQGVEAFF	TGTGCCAGCTCACCAGCGGGACAGGGAGTCGAAGCTTTCTTT
-	-	TRBV7-9	TRBJ2-6	17	CASSLEAGSSGANVLTF	TGTGCCAGCAGCTTAGAAGCAGGGAGCTCTGGGGCCAACGTCCTGACTTTC
-	TRBD1	TRBV11-2	TRBJ1-6	16	CASSFGLGTAGSPLHF	TGTGCCAGCAGCTTCGGATTAGGGACAGCGGGTTCACCCCTCCACTTT
-	TRBD1	TRBV30	TRBJ1-2	13	CAWSVRGTVKYTF	TGTGCCTGGAGTGTACGAGGGACAGTCAAATACACCTTC
-	TRBD1	TRBV10-3	TRBJ2-7	18	CAISESGGKTPSGYEQYF	TGTGCCATCAGTGAGTCAGGGGGCAAGACCCCGAGCGGCTACGAGCAGTACTTC
-	-	TRBV5-8	TRBJ1-5	15	CASSSGSGSNQPQHF	TGTGCCAGCAGCTCGGGGTCGGGGAGCAATCAGCCCCAGCATTTT
-	-	TRBV19	TRBJ2-1	16	CASSPRQGGFYNEQFF	TGTGCCAGTAGTCCCCGACAGGGAGGTTTCTACAATGAGCAGTTCTTC
-	TRBD1	TRBV6-5	TRBJ2-7	16	CASSSPDRGKFYEQYF	TGTGCCAGCAGTTCCCCGGACAGGGGGAAATTCTACGAGCAGTACTTC
-	-	TRBV30	TRBJ2-1	14	CAWSGEKGRNEQFF	TGTGCCTGGAGTGGTGAGAAGGGGCGAAATGAGCAGTTCTTC
-	-	TRBV28	TRBJ2-7	13	CASRRQISYEQYF	TGTGCCAGCCGTAGACAGATCTCCTACGAGCAGTACTTC